Following are 20 T cell receptor beta chains from one sample sequenced in a study of cytomegalovirus exposure and HLA in healthy donors. With 60 Vbeta and 13 Jbeta primers, the PCR was carried out. Assay: immunoSEQ multiplex PCR; the TCRdb copy retains only in-frame clones and omits some. The repertoire holds approximately 140,000 clones, with about two thirds as singletons. Sequencing was performed on PBMCs. The receptor source for this set is a woman aged 55 to 70 in good health and CMV-seropositive.

CDR3 protein: CSVKQGNSNQPQHF. DNA of the CDR3: TGCAGCGTCAAACAGGGGAATAGCAATCAGCCCCAGCATTTT. This chain uses TRBV29-1 with TRBJ1-5; TRBD1 matches at 7 bases. With V trimmed by 6 bases and J by 0 bases, 5 bases remained unmatched. This CDR3 is 14 amino acids long. Germline assignment: CDR1 SQVTM and CDR2 ANQGSEA.

The chain joins TRBV28 to TRBJ1-4; tentative D call: TRBD1 (6 bases). From germline, CDR1 is MDHEN and CDR2 SYDVKM. The CDR3 contains 15 residues. V was shortened by 5 bases and J by 1 base, with 11 bases between the two germline ends. The CDR3 loop is CASSATGLTNEKLFF. The CDR3 coding sequence is TGTGCCAGCAGTGCCACAGGGTTAACTAATGAAAAACTGTTTTTT.

This chain uses TRBV4-2 with TRBJ1-2, with D possibly matching TRBD1 (6 bases). V lost 3 bases, J lost 4 bases, and 18 bases lay in between. The germline V gene encodes CDR1 LGHNA and CDR2 YNFKEQ. The length of the CDR3 is 16 residues. The CDR3 spells CASSQGAPQGVYGYTF. The CDR3 nucleotides read TGTGCCAGCAGCCAGGGGGCACCCCAAGGGGTCTATGGCTACACCTTC.

The CDR3, as DNA: TGTGCCAGCAGTGAACCGGGGTGGGGTGGCGCTTTCTTT. This gives the protein CASSEPGWGGAFF. The rearrangement uses TRBV25-1 and TRBJ1-1; D not certain. The germline V and J ends were trimmed by 2 bases and 11 bases, with 15 bases remaining between them. Per germline, CDR1 MGHDK and CDR2 SYGVNS. The CDR3 contains 13 residues.

The V call is TRBV5-1, the J call TRBJ1-1, with 8 bases matching TRBD1. From germline, CDR1 is SGHRS and CDR2 YFSETQ. This CDR3 contains 15 residues. Trimming at V came to 1 base and at J to 6 bases, leaving 8 bases not matched to a gene. CDR3 DNA: TGCGCCAGCAGCTTGTTCGGACAGGGTAAGGCTGAAGCTTTCTTT. Translated: CASSLFGQGKAEAFF.

This clone was counted once. The chain is built from TRBV5-6 and TRBJ2-7; 10 nucleotides align to TRBD1. The CDR3 is made up of 15 amino acids. Germline values: CDR1 SGHDT, CDR2 YYEEEE. V shed 1 base, J shed 5 bases, and the junction held 6 bases outside the gene matches. CDR3 in amino acids: CASSLTGQGSHEQYF. The CDR3 DNA sequence: TGTGCCAGCAGCTTGACGGGACAGGGGTCCCACGAGCAGTACTTC.

The J gene is TRBJ1-1, the V gene TRBV5-1, with D possibly TRBD1 on 6 matching bases. The CDR3 runs 15 residues. The V end lost 5 bases, the J end lost 0 bases, and 14 bases lay between the germline ends. CDR1 and CDR2 from the germline V gene are SGHRS and YFSETQ. CDR3 region: CASRRQALMNTEAFF. The CDR3 DNA reads as TGCGCCAGCAGACGACAGGCCCTTATGAACACTGAAGCTTTCTTT.

This clone came up a few times. J is TRBJ2-4 and V is TRBV5-8, with D perhaps TRBD2 (5 bases). With 2 bases removed from V and 0 bases from J, the gap between germline ends came to 12 bases. CDR1 and CDR2 (germline): SGHTS, YDEGEE. The CDR3 is 16 residues long. The CDR3 sequence is CASSLADGRAKNIQYF. The CDR3 DNA reads as TGTGCCAGCAGCTTAGCGGACGGACGAGCCAAAAACATTCAGTACTTC.

The chain recombines TRBV19 with TRBJ1-4; D is possibly TRBD1 (6 bases). V was cut by 5 bases and J by 4 bases, with 17 bases left in between. This CDR3 is built from 16 residues. Germline CDR1 reads LNHDA; CDR2 reads SQIVND (reference sequence). CDR3 sequence reads: CASSARNRAGNEKLFF. The CDR3 nucleotides read TGTGCCAGTAGTGCCCGGAACAGGGCGGGTAATGAAAAACTGTTTTTT.

This chain connects TRBV10-3 to TRBJ1-1; D might be TRBD1 (6 bases). Deletions cut 8 bases from V and 1 base from J, with 11 bases between. The CDR3 is 13 residues long. Germline assignment: CDR1 ENHRY and CDR2 SYGVKD. For the CDR3, the DNA is TGTGCCATCCTGGGGACAACGAACACTGAAGCTTTCTTT. It yields the protein CAILGTTNTEAFF.

The genes are TRBV9 and TRBJ1-6; D remains ambiguous. CDR1 and CDR2 (germline): SGDLS, YYNGEE. Trimming shortened V by 7 bases and J by 0 bases, and 11 bases separated the two germline ends. The CDR3 totals 15 residues. The CDR3, as DNA: TGTGCCAGCTGGGAGACGAGCTCCTATAATTCACCCCTCCACTTT. Protein: CASWETSSYNSPLHF.

V is TRBV6-5 and J is TRBJ1-5; D gene ambiguous. CDR1 is MNHEY and CDR2 is SVGAGI in the germline V gene. The CDR3 consists of 9 residues. The ends were cut back, 4 bases at V and 11 bases at J, with 3 bases in the middle. The CDR3 DNA reads TGTGCCAGCAGTTCAGCCCAGCATTTT. It translates to CASSSAQHF.

The chain combines TRBV2 with TRBJ1-3; D gene uncertain. The germline CDR1 and CDR2 sequences are SNHLY and FYNNEI. The ends were cut back, 7 bases at V and 0 bases at J, with 7 bases in the middle. This CDR3 has 13 amino acids. CDR3 sequence (DNA): TGTGCCAGCAACGGGAACTCTGGAAACACCATATATTTT. Its protein is CASNGNSGNTIYF.

The chain employs TRBV5-6 and TRBJ2-1; no reliable D call. The length of the CDR3 is 12 residues. CDR1 SGHDT and CDR2 YYEEEE come from the germline V gene. V dropped 4 bases and J dropped 5 bases, with 7 bases sitting between them. The CDR3 protein is CASSVVNNEQFF. For the CDR3, the DNA is TGTGCCAGCAGCGTCGTAAACAATGAGCAGTTCTTC.

The CDR3 sequence: CSVEGQSSYEQYF. The CDR3 nucleotides are TGCAGCGTTGAGGGGCAGAGTTCCTACGAGCAGTACTTC. The chain has TRBV29-1 and TRBJ2-7; maybe TRBD1 (5 bases). CDR3 size: 13 residues. V was pared by 3 bases and J by 1 base, with 10 bases between. The germline gives CDR1 SQVTM, CDR2 ANQGSEA.

CDR3 region: CASSLQWNTEAFF. The CDR3 nucleotides are TGTGCCAGCAGCCTCCAGTGGAACACTGAAGCTTTCTTT. The chain recombines TRBV7-2 with TRBJ1-1, with no clear D. V was pared by 5 bases and J by 1 base, with 8 bases between. The CDR3 loop spans 13 amino acids. Germline CDR1 is SGHTA and CDR2 is FQGNSA.

The rearrangement uses TRBV19 and TRBJ1-4, with a tentative D call TRBD1 (6 bases). The CDR3 is 16 amino acids. Per germline, CDR1 LNHDA and CDR2 SQIVND (reference sequence). Trimming cost V 11 bases and J 4 bases, with 23 bases left between them. The CDR3 DNA follows: TGTGCCTCAACCCCTCTGGCGACAGGATTTAATGAAAAACTGTTTTTT. It encodes CASTPLATGFNEKLFF.

V and J are TRBV6-5 and TRBJ1-2, with 7 bases that match TRBD1. Germline V lookup: CDR1 MNHEY, CDR2 SVGAGI. Trimming took 4 bases from V and 8 from J; bases not matched to a gene: 7. The CDR3 is made up of 13 amino acids. CDR3 DNA: TGTGCCAGCAGTTTGACAGGGATGGAAGGCTACACCTTC. It encodes CASSLTGMEGYTF.

The gene calls are TRBV29-1 and TRBJ2-5; 9 bases agree with TRBD1. The end of the DNA fits TRBJ2-7 better, so the J call may be wrong. The CDR3 has 14 amino acids. Per the germline V gene, CDR1 is SQVTM and CDR2 is ANQGSEA. CDR3 sequence: CSVAGTGSSYEQYF. The DNA of the CDR3 is TGCAGCGTTGCCGGGACAGGGAGCTCCTACGAGCAGTACTTC.

The J gene is TRBJ2-2, the V gene TRBV9, with D perhaps matching TRBD2 (6 bases). CDR3 size: 17 residues. Germline lookup yields CDR1 SGDLS and CDR2 YYNGEE. Trimming removed 4 bases from V and 2 bases from J, with 18 bases in between. The CDR3 region is CASSSYSGGANTGELFF. DNA for the CDR3: TGTGCCAGCAGCTCCTATTCCGGGGGAGCTAACACCGGGGAGCTGTTTTTT.